This T cell receptor beta chain was recovered during a study of blood T cells in healthy people across ages. This clonotype was observed once. Mismatch with germline at one junction end may stem from a read error. CDR1 SGHKS and CDR2 YYEKEE come from the germline V gene (reference sequence). The CDR3 is made up of 14 amino acids. Alongside a J-beta primer mix, a sample-barcoded 5' primer served in a second PCR lasting 7 to 11 cycles. Each cDNA was tagged by a template-switch adaptor containing 12 random nucleotides. TCRdb processed the 5' RACE reads anew with MiXCR; each CDR3 protein has one entry. The table records approximately 800,000 distinct CDR3 sequences, about 55% of them present only once.

The chain is built from TRBV5-5 and TRBJ2-7; TRBD2 agrees at 9 bases. This clonotype was sampled from an elderly man in good health. The sample taken for sequencing was blood. DNA for the CDR3: TGTGCCAGCATCCCGGCGGGGGGGAGGTACGGGCAGTACTTC. Translating gives CASIPAGGRYGQYF.